This record concerns one TCR beta chain sequence. This clonotype was detected a few times. Its antigen target is currently unknown. No much larger clone is present one base from it, and per-base qualities are unavailable. According to the germline V gene, CDR1 reads SGDLS and CDR2 reads YYNGEE. A distance of 22 bases separates the germline ends of V and J, which lose 9 bases and 7 bases respectively. From the cysteine up to the phenylalanine, the CDR3 has a length of 14 residues. Solely the CDR3 DNA is kept, with 42 bases framed from the first base. This sample is drawn from a study of T cell repertoires in cytomegalovirus infection (dated by TCRdb to between 2017 and 2020). Study-wide context: Donor HLA type was relevant to the analysis, as public TCR beta signatures indicated carriage of CMV infection together with the matching HLA type.

Broader findings and caveats from the paper: In both this cohort and an independent roughly 350-donor cohort, the cumulative frequency of public TCR beta family members distinguished carriers of CMV infection plus the relevant HLA type. The ex vivo response was dominated by HLA-C-restricted CMV-specific TCR beta clonotypes, which also provided the single most frequent clonotype in two of eight donors.

The instrument given in TCRdb is Illumina HiSeq 1500. The raw public reads went through TCRdb reprocessing: fastp at Q25, MiXCR clone calling, in-frame beta chains kept. All rows with the same CDR3 protein become a single entry with the most common DNA and genes. In this sample the table shows approximately 630,000 distinct CDR3 sequences, roughly 24% of which occur a single time. The ten largest make up 8% of the sample. Sequenced sample: CD8+ T cells from PBMCs. The chain couples TRBV9 to TRBJ1-2; D gene: possibly TRBD1, on 5 matching bases. This receptor was taken from a human donor in good health (CMV status not recorded). Some clones in this sample may be carry-over from other donors' samples. The sequenced DNA: TGTGCCACCCGGGACCGGGAGACGGTTAGTGGCTACACCTTC. Its protein is CATRDRETVSGYTF.